The T cell receptor (beta chain) under discussion was sequenced for a study of a mutant IDH1 vaccine in newly diagnosed glioma. In the study overall: Treated patients, approximately 62% male and 37.5% female, averaged about 40 years of age. Radiotherapy, temozolomide, or both had been given previously, and both were given to most.

With regard to this clone: Antigen: not known.

Noted time point: baseline, week 1 (first vaccination visit). Treatment here: pre-vaccination baseline after standard-of-care therapy. Sequencing was performed with immunoSEQ multiplex PCR; in TCRdb, only in-frame clones are kept and a portion is missing. The sample has approximately 70,000 clones, less than 85% seen once; the top ten hold around 8.2%. The CDR3 has 13 residues. Per germline, CDR1 LNHDA and CDR2 SQIVND (reference sequence). V trimming: 9 bases; J trimming: 6 bases; junction bases outside the gene matches: 8. Study-level findings and limits: Pseudoprogression apparently lacked any relation to changes in top peripheral T cell clonotypes. Among patients, about 94% showed immune responses induced by the vaccine.

Material: PBMCs, obtained from a glioma patient treated with radiotherapy, temozolomide or both. This TCR came from a man aged 45-60 years with glioma. The rearrangement uses TRBV19 and TRBJ1-5; 7 positions match TRBD1. The CDR3 nucleotides are TGTGCCAGCGTAGGGGCAGGGGGTCAGCCCCAGCATTTT. This sequence encodes CASVGAGGQPQHF. The whole variable domain, filled in from reference TRBV19 and TRBJ1-5, reads DGGITQSPKYLFRKEGQNVTLSCEQNLNHDAMYWYRQDPGQGLRLIYYSQIVNDFQKGDIAEGYSVSREKKESFPLTVTSAQKNPTAFYLCASVGAGGQPQHFGDGTRLSIL.